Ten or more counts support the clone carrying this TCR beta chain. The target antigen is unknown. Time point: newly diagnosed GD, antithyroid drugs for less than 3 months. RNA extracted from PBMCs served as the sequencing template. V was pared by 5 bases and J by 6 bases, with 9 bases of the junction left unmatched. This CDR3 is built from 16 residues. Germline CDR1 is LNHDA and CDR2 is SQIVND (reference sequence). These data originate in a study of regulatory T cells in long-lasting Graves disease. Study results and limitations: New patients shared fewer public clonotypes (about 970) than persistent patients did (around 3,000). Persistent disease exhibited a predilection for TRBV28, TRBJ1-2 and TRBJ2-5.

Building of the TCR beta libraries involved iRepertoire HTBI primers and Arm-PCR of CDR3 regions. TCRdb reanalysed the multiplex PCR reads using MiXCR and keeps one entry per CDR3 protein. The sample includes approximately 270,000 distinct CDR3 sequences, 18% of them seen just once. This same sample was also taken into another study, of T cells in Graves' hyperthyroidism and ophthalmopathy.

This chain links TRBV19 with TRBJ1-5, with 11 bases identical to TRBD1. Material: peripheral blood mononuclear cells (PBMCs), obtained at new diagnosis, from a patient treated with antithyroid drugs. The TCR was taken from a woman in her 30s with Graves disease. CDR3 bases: TGTGCCAGTAGTTTTCGATCCGGGACAGGGGGTCAGCCCCAGCATTTT. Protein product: CASSFRSGTGGQPQHF.